The 5 T cell receptor beta chains below come from one sample, sequenced in a study of cytomegalovirus exposure and HLA in healthy donors. Primers: 60 Vbeta forward and 13 Jbeta reverse. Clones were sequenced by immunoSEQ multiplex PCR, and TCRdb holds only the in-frame ones, with some missing. The table lists roughly 200,000 clones, roughly 13% of them singletons. Sequencing used PBMCs. The receptor source for this set is a man in his forties or fifties in good health and CMV-seropositive.

This clone was recorded a few times. CDR3 DNA: TGTGCCAGTAGTCCATGGGACAGGGCCAAAGGACAGCCCCAGCATTTT. Protein sequence: CASSPWDRAKGQPQHF. This chain links TRBV19 with TRBJ1-5; 9 nucleotides line up with TRBD1. J gave up 7 bases and V 5 bases, and 12 bases lay outside the gene matches. The length of the CDR3 is 16 residues. Germline CDR1 and CDR2: LNHDA and SQIVND (reference sequence).

This chain joins TRBV30 and TRBJ2-7; 10 bases match TRBD1. With V trimmed by 3 bases and J by 6 bases, 8 bases remained unmatched. Germline V gene sequence: CDR1 GTSNPN, CDR2 SVGIG (reference sequence). This CDR3 region has 14 residues. The CDR3 sequence is CAWRTGQGFFEQYF. CDR3 coding DNA: TGTGCCTGGAGGACGGGACAGGGGTTCTTCGAGCAGTACTTC.

In this sample, this clone turned up a few times. The V and J genes are TRBV11-3 and TRBJ2-5; D call uncertain. The V end was cut by 3 bases, the J end by 5 bases, with 16 bases between. The CDR3 covers 15 residues. Per the germline V gene, CDR1 is SGHNT and CDR2 is YENEEA. The CDR3 nucleotides are TGTGCCAGCAGCTTTTTGACTCAATACCGGGAGACCCAGTACTTC. Translated, it gives CASSFLTQYRETQYF.

This chain uses TRBV6-5 with TRBJ2-3, with D tentatively TRBD1 (5 bases). Deletions cut 0 bases from V and 0 bases from J, with 10 bases between. The CDR3 has 16 residues. Germline-derived CDR1 and CDR2 are MNHEY and SVGAGI. CDR3 nucleotides: TGTGCCAGCAGTTACTCATCGACAGCTAGCACAGATACGCAGTATTTT. This encodes CASSYSSTASTDTQYF.

This clone has just a few counts. The chain is built from TRBV5-4 and TRBJ2-7, with 10 bases fitting TRBD1. Per the germline V gene, CDR1 is SGHNT and CDR2 is YYREEE (reference sequence). J lost 8 bases, V lost 4 bases, and 12 bases had no gene match. The CDR3 sequence is 15 residues long. The CDR3 protein is CASSLGGQGHQQQYF. As DNA, the CDR3 is TGTGCCAGCAGCCTGGGGGGACAGGGGCACCAACAGCAGTACTTC.